These 21 T cell receptor beta chains came from one sample sequenced in a study of blood T cells in healthy people across ages. Combining a sample-barcoded 5' primer with a J-beta primer mix, a second PCR ran for roughly 7 to 12 cycles. TCRdb processed the 5' RACE reads anew with MiXCR; each CDR3 protein has one entry. The data show hundreds of thousands of distinct CDR3 sequences, over 25% seen once. These records were also assigned to another study, of T cells of mothers and their children.

Material for sequencing was blood. These receptors all stem from a boy aged 2 to 9 in good health.

The V call is TRBV27, the J call TRBJ2-4, with D unclear. V lost 5 bases and J lost 0, with 17 bases in between. CDR1 MNHEY and CDR2 SMNVEV come from the germline V gene (reference sequence). The CDR3 spans 17 residues. For the CDR3, the DNA is TGTGCCAGCAGTCTCGGACCGACAATTCTAGCCAAAAACATTCAGTACTTC. Translation gives CASSLGPTILAKNIQYF.

The gene calls are TRBV6-5 and TRBJ2-2, with no clear D. Germline V lookup: CDR1 MNHEY, CDR2 SVGAGI. Trimming shortened V by 4 bases and J by 3 bases, and 6 bases separated the two germline ends. This CDR3 region has 13 residues. The chain's CDR3 is CASSSKDTGELFF. The CDR3 DNA follows: TGTGCCAGCAGTTCCAAAGACACCGGGGAGCTGTTTTTT.

This chain uses TRBV7-2 with TRBJ1-5; D is possibly TRBD1 (5 bases). CDR1 is SGHTA, CDR2 FQGNSA, per germline. Between the trimmed V and J ends, which lost 7 bases and 0 bases, there was a span of 13 bases. The CDR3 consists of 15 residues. The CDR3 DNA is TGTGCCAGCACCCAGGACAATTATAGCAATCAGCCCCAGCATTTT. It is translated as CASTQDNYSNQPQHF.

The chain couples TRBV6-2 or TRBV6-3 to TRBJ1-5; 7 bases are a match to TRBD1. Germline V CDR1 and CDR2: MNHEY, SVGEGT. The CDR3 extends over 18 amino acids. The V and J ends lost 0 bases and 1 base, in that order; junction bases with no gene match: 9. The CDR3 loop is CASSYSKARGHSNQPQHF. In nucleotides, the CDR3 is TGTGCCAGCAGTTACTCGAAAGCAAGGGGGCACAGCAATCAGCCCCAGCATTTT.

The genes are TRBV6-1 and TRBJ1-1; D might be TRBD1 (5 bases). V dropped 7 bases and J dropped 4 bases, with 16 bases sitting between them. This CDR3 has 14 amino acids. Germline V gene lookup returns CDR1 MNHNS and CDR2 SASEGT. The CDR3, as DNA: TGTGCCAGCACCTTTCTCGGGGGATCCACTGAAGCTTTCTTT. Amino acids: CASTFLGGSTEAFF.

J is TRBJ1-1 and V is TRBV7-6; D may be TRBD1 (6 bases). The CDR3 loop spans 15 amino acids. V was shortened by 4 bases and J by 1 base, with 13 bases between the two germline ends. In germline, CDR1 is SGHVS, CDR2 FNYEAQ. CDR3 coding DNA: TGTGCCAGCAGCTCTTCCTCCAGGGGGAACACTGAAGCTTTCTTT. The encoded protein is CASSSSSRGNTEAFF. The variable domain in full, with the rest retrieved from reference TRBV7-6 and TRBJ1-1, is GAGVSQSPRYKVTKRGQDVALRCDPISGHVSLYWYRQALGQGPEFLTYFNYEAQQDKSGLPNDRFSAERPEGSISTLTIQRTEQRDSAMYRCASSSSSRGNTEAFFGQGTRLTVV.

The J gene is TRBJ1-1, the V gene TRBV5-1; unclear D gene. The ends were cut back, 2 bases at V and 3 bases at J, with 8 bases in the middle. The CDR3 contains 13 residues. Germline CDR1 and CDR2: SGHRS and YFSETQ. The CDR3: CASSFDGDTEAFF. In DNA form, the CDR3 reads TGCGCCAGCAGCTTTGATGGAGACACTGAAGCTTTCTTT.

J is TRBJ2-5 and V is TRBV11-2; no clear D gene. The closer fit of TRBJ2-1 to the DNA end suggests the J call may be wrong. The V gene's germline CDR1 is SGHAT and CDR2 FQNNGV. CDR3 length equals 13 residues. CDR3 amino acids: CASSSRTHNEQFF. CDR3 nucleotide sequence: TGTGCCAGCAGCTCGCGGACCCACAATGAGCAGTTCTTC.

This clonotype has a handful of counts. This chain connects TRBV5-5 to TRBJ2-1; D is possibly TRBD1 (5 bases). CDR1 is SGHKS, CDR2 YYEKEE, per germline (reference sequence). The CDR3 runs 13 residues. The ends were cut back, 4 bases at V and 5 bases at J, with 10 bases in the middle. CDR3 sequence: CASSAPTDNEQFF. CDR3 bases: TGTGCCAGCAGCGCTCCGACAGACAATGAGCAGTTCTTC.

The rearrangement uses TRBV7-9 and TRBJ2-5, with 8 nucleotides matching TRBD1. From germline, CDR1 is SEHNR and CDR2 FQNEAQ (reference sequence). Trimming cost V 1 base and J 11 bases; bases outside gene matches: 6. The CDR3 runs 13 residues. The CDR3 nucleotides read TGTGCCAGCAGCTTAGAAGGGACAGGCCAGCAGTACTTC. Encoded protein: CASSLEGTGQQYF.

The sample holds a few counts of this clonotype. The rearrangement links TRBV7-9 to TRBJ2-2, with no clear D. This CDR3 has 17 amino acids. V was shortened by 0 bases and J by 0 bases, with 11 bases between the two germline ends. The germline V gene has CDR1 SEHNR and CDR2 FQNEAQ (reference sequence). CDR3 protein: CASSLAMSPSNTGELFF. The DNA for the CDR3 is TGTGCCAGCAGCTTAGCGATGAGCCCGTCGAACACCGGGGAGCTGTTTTTT.

The gene calls are TRBV29-1 and TRBJ2-7; perhaps TRBD1 as D (6 bases). Trimming removed 3 bases from V and 6 bases from J, with 15 bases in between. CDR1 and CDR2 (germline): SQVTM, ANQGSEA. The CDR3 loop spans 13 amino acids. CDR3 bases: TGCAGCGTTGATATCCAGGGGTTTGGCGAGCAGTACTTC. This codes for CSVDIQGFGEQYF.

Only a few counts were recorded for this clonotype. The chain links TRBV7-7 to TRBJ2-7, with 7 bases lining up with TRBD1. The CDR3 is made up of 15 amino acids. In germline, CDR1 is SSHAT, CDR2 FNYEAQ (reference sequence). After removal of 4 bases from V and 0 bases from J, the junction contained 6 bases not matched to a gene. The CDR3 protein is CASSCLRQGSYEQYF. CDR3 nucleotides: TGTGCCAGCAGCTGCCTACGACAGGGCTCCTACGAGCAGTACTTC.

This clonotype was counted only a few times. The chain employs TRBV18 and TRBJ1-2; 8 nucleotides line up with TRBD1. V trimming: 3 bases; J trimming: 5 bases; junction bases outside the gene matches: 5. Germline values: CDR1 KGHSH, CDR2 LQKENI. This CDR3 contains 14 residues. This CDR3 reads CASSPGQEIYGYTF. CDR3 nucleotides: TGTGCCAGCTCACCGGGACAGGAGATATATGGCTACACCTTC. Drawing the rest from reference TRBV18 and TRBJ1-2, the complete variable domain is NAGVMQNPRHLVRRRGQEARLRCSPMKGHSHVYWYRQLPEEGLKFMVYLQKENIIDESGMPKERFSAEFPKEGPSILRIQQVVRGDSAAYFCASSPGQEIYGYTFGSGTRLTVV.

This clonotype was counted a few times. The rearrangement uses TRBV3-1 and TRBJ2-2; no definite D call. Between the trimmed V and J ends, which lost 4 bases and 5 bases, there was a span of 17 bases. This CDR3 contains 16 residues. The germline gives CDR1 LGHDT, CDR2 YNNKEL (reference sequence). CDR3 nucleotides: TGTGCCAGCAGCCGTCCCCTATCGGGCGCTACCGGGGAGCTGTTTTTT. Protein sequence: CASSRPLSGATGELFF.

A few counts support this clonotype. The chain links TRBV15 to TRBJ2-5, with D possibly matching TRBD1 (6 bases). The DNA end is more similar to TRBJ2-7, so the J call may be wrong. The CDR3 covers 15 residues. Germline V CDR1 and CDR2: LNHNV, YYDKDF (reference sequence). CDR3 nucleotides: TGTGCCACCAGTATTGGACAGAACAATCCCTACGAGCAGTACTTC. As protein: CATSIGQNNPYEQYF.

This chain uses TRBV4-2 with TRBJ2-7; D assignment may be TRBD1 or TRBD2 (5 bases each). This CDR3 comprises 13 residues. From germline, CDR1 is LGHNA and CDR2 YNFKEQ. V was trimmed by 1 base and J by 3 bases, leaving 7 bases between them. The CDR3 bases are TGTGCCAGCAGCCAAGGGGACCTCTACGAGCAGTACTTC. The encoded protein is CASSQGDLYEQYF.

Regarding this clonotype: It is likely a read error, because the conserved phenylalanine at the end of the CDR3 is missing. The chain uses TRBV29-1 and TRBJ2-5, with TRBD1 matching over 9 bases. CDR1 is SQVTM, CDR2 ANQGSEA, per germline. The CDR3 has 15 amino acids. V was clipped by 3 bases and J by 4 bases; unmatched bases: 9. For the CDR3, the DNA is TGCAGCGTTGATCGCGGGACAGGGACCCGAGAGACCCAGTACCTC. It encodes CSVDRGTGTRETQYL.

This clonotype was detected a few times. This rearrangement joins TRBV20-1 to TRBJ2-5, with D tentatively TRBD1 or TRBD2 (5 bases each). Germline values: CDR1 DFQATT, CDR2 SNEGSKA (reference sequence). This CDR3 is 15 amino acids long. The germline V and J ends were trimmed by 0 bases and 4 bases, with 15 bases remaining between them. CDR3 amino acids: CSARDFQGGGETQYF. CDR3 coding DNA: TGCAGTGCTAGAGATTTTCAGGGTGGAGGAGAGACCCAGTACTTC.

This chain uses TRBV7-2 with TRBJ2-1; a weak D match, TRBD1 (6 bases). The CDR3 loop spans 15 amino acids. The V end lost 1 base, the J end lost 5 bases, and 12 bases lay between the germline ends. Germline V gene lookup returns CDR1 SGHTA and CDR2 FQGNSA. The CDR3 bases are TGTGCCAGCAGCTTAGTTTTCGGGACAAACAATGAGCAGTTCTTC. Residues: CASSLVFGTNNEQFF.

This clonotype has a handful of counts. The chain is built from TRBV5-6 and TRBJ2-1, with D uncertain. The better agreement between TRBJ2-5 and the DNA end casts doubt on the J call. Per the germline V gene, CDR1 is SGHDT and CDR2 is YYEEEE. The CDR3 is 13 residues long. This CDR3 reads CASSRSSGGTQYF. The CDR3 DNA sequence: TGTGCCAGCAGCAGATCTAGTGGTGGGACCCAGTACTTC.